This T cell receptor (beta chain) is drawn from a study of T cell responses to AZD1222 COVID-19 vaccine. About the study: It was second doses at about 4 or about 12 weeks that were pooled. Study-wide results and limits: Clonal diversity was possibly underestimated, and white British individuals and females predominated among donors.

On this clone itself: Antigen specificity is unknown.

Data came from immunoSEQ multiplex PCR; TCRdb stores just in-frame clones and leaves some out. The data show 100,000 to 140,000 clones, about 93% seen once. After removal of 4 bases from V and 7 bases from J, the junction contained 14 bases not matched to a gene. This CDR3 has 17 amino acids. Germline lookup yields CDR1 KGHSH and CDR2 LQKENI. The sequence was obtained from an adult in good health. The sample here was peripheral blood, taken on day 0 of AZD1222 vaccination. V usage is TRBV18 and J usage is TRBJ1-3, with TRBD1 matching over 9 bases. The CDR3 loop is CASSLRLDRGDGNTIYF. CDR3 in DNA: TGTGCCAGCTCACTCCGCCTCGACAGGGGGGACGGGAACACCATATATTTT.